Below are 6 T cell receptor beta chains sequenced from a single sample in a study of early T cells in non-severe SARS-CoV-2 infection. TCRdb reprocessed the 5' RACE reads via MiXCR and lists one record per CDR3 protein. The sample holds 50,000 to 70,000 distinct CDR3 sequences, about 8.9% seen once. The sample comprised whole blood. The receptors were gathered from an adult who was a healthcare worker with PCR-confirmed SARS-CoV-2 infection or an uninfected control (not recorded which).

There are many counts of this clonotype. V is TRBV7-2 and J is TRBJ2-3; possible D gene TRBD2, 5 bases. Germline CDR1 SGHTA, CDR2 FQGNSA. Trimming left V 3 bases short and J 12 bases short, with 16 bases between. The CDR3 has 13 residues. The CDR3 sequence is CASSLGGPSLQYF. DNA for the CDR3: TGTGCCAGCAGCTTGGGCGGGCCTAGCCTCCAGTATTTT.

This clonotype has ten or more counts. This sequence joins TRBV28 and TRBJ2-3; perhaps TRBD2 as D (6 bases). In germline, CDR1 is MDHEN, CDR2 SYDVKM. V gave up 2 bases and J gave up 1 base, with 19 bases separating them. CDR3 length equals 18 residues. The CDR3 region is CASSLPIWGDWGTDTQYF. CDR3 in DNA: TGTGCCAGCAGTTTACCCATATGGGGGGATTGGGGCACAGATACGCAGTATTTT. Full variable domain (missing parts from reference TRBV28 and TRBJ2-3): DVKVTQSSRYLVKRTGEKVFLECVQDMDHENMFWYRQDPGLGLRLIYFSYDVKMKEKGDIPEGYSVSREKKERFSLILESASTNQTSMYLCASSLPIWGDWGTDTQYFGPGTRLTVL.

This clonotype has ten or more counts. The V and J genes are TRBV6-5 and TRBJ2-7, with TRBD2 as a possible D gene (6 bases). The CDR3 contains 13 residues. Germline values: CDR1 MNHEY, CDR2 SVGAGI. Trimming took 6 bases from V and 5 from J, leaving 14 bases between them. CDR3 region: CASSATGRHEQYF. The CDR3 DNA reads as TGTGCCAGCAGCGCAACCGGGAGACACGAGCAGTACTTC.

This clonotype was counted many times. The CDR3 bases are TGTGCCAGCAGTGATTGGGGGGACCAAGAGACCCAGTACTTC. Translation gives CASSDWGDQETQYF. This rearrangement joins TRBV25-1 to TRBJ2-5; D might be TRBD2 (6 bases). Germline CDR1 MGHDK, CDR2 SYGVNS. CDR3 size: 14 residues. The V end was cut by 3 bases, the J end by 0 bases, with 8 bases between.

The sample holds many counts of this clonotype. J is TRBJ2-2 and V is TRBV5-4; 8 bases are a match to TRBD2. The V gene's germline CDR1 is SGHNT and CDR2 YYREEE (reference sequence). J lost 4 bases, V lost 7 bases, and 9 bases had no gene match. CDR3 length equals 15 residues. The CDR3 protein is CASGKTGGITGELFF. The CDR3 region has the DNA TGTGCCAGCGGCAAAACGGGAGGGATCACCGGGGAGCTGTTTTTT.

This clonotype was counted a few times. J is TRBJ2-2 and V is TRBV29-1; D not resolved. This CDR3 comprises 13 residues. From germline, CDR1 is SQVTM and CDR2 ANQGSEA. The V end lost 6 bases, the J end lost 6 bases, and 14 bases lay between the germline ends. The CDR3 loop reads CSVLDVGAGELFF. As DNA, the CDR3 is TGCAGCGTCCTAGATGTAGGCGCCGGGGAGCTGTTTTTT.